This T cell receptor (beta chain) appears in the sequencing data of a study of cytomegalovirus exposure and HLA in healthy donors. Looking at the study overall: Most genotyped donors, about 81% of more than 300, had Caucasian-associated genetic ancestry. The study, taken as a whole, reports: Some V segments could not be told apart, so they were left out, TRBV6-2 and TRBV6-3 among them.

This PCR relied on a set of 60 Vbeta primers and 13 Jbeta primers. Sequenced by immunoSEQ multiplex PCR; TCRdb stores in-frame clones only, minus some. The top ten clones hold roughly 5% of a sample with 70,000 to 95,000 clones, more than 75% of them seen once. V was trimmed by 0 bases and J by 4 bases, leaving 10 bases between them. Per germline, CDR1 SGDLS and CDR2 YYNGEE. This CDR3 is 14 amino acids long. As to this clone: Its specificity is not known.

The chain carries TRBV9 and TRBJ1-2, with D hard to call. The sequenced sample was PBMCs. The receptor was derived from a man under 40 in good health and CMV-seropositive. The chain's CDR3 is CASSVDVAFYGYTF. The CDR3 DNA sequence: TGTGCCAGCAGCGTAGACGTCGCGTTCTATGGCTACACCTTC.